Included here is one TCR beta chain sequence, with context. Antigen unknown. The data derive from a study of CD8 T cells in Susac syndrome. Whole-study findings and limits: The relatively small number of individuals in the TCR sequencing and HLA analysis was acknowledged by the study.

With 6 bases removed from V and 9 bases from J, the gap between germline ends came to 9 bases. This CDR3 has 11 amino acids. Germline V lookup: CDR1 LNHDA, CDR2 SQIVND (reference sequence). High-throughput TCR beta sequencing covered peripheral CD8+ and CD4+ T cells. Negative isolation was applied to CD8+ and CD4+ T cells, and FACS enrichment was applied to TEMRA cells. Roughly 0.5 to 1 ug RNA was reverse transcribed with random hexamers. An immunoSEQ multiplex PCR amplified TCR beta CDR3 over 54 Vbeta and 13 Jbeta. TCRdb itself ran the immunoSEQ multiplex PCR reads through MiXCR, one entry per CDR3 protein. In the table there are around 120,000 distinct CDR3 sequences, about 94% of which are singletons.

The chain combines TRBV19 with TRBJ2-4, with D possibly TRBD2 on 6 matching bases. The TCR sequence derives from a human donor with multiple sclerosis. Sequencing input: CD4+ T cells from PBMCs. The CDR3 DNA reads as TGTGCCAGTAGGAAGGAGGGCATTCAGTACTTC. It translates to CASRKEGIQYF.